These 18 T cell receptor beta chains came from one sample sequenced in a study of Graves' ophthalmopathy and Graves' hyperthyroidism. Researchers took RNA transcripts and amplified TCR beta CDR3 regions from them. Investigators did first-round RT-PCR with HTBI primers, then second-round multiplex PCR. TCRdb reprocessed the multiplex PCR reads via MiXCR and lists one record per CDR3 protein. The sample contains 740,000 or so distinct CDR3 sequences, 40% of which appear only once. The source material was peripheral blood. These receptors originate from an adult man with Graves' ophthalmopathy.

This clonotype showed up many times. V and J are TRBV10-3 and TRBJ2-2; weak D call: TRBD2 (6 bases). The V gene's germline CDR1 is ENHRY and CDR2 SYGVKD. V was trimmed by 9 bases and J by 1 base, leaving 9 bases between them. The CDR3 loop spans 13 amino acids. The CDR3 bases are TGTGCCATTGCAGCGGGGAACACCGGGGAGCTGTTTTTT. It encodes CAIAAGNTGELFF.

V is TRBV7-9 and J is TRBJ2-7; tentatively, D is TRBD1 (6 bases). Trimming shortened V by 3 bases and J by 5 bases, and 14 bases separated the two germline ends. CDR1 is SEHNR, CDR2 FQNEAQ, per germline (reference sequence). The length of the CDR3 is 14 residues. In DNA form, the CDR3 reads TGTGCCAGCAGCTTGCCAGGGGATCATAACGAGCAGTACTTC. This translates into CASSLPGDHNEQYF.

In its sample, this clonotype was seen a few times. V gene TRBV5-1 combines with J gene TRBJ1-2, with D possibly TRBD1 on 6 matching bases. The CDR3 consists of 15 residues. The germline V gene has CDR1 SGHRS and CDR2 YFSETQ. V lost 4 bases and J lost 1, with 14 bases in between. CDR3 amino acids: CASSEETGFNYGYTF. CDR3 nucleotide sequence: TGCGCCAGCAGCGAAGAGACAGGTTTTAACTATGGCTACACCTTC.

There are many counts of this clonotype. One end of the junction fails to match germline, which may point to a read error. This chain connects TRBV7-7 to TRBJ1-6; D perhaps matches TRBD1 (5 bases). The germline V gene encodes CDR1 SSHAT and CDR2 FNYEAQ (reference sequence). This CDR3 has 18 amino acids. CDR3 sequence reads: CASSLALITGRVNSPLHF. The CDR3 DNA reads TGTGCTAGCAGCTTAGCGCTAATCACGGGACGGGTAAATTCACCCCTCCACTTT. Full variable domain (remainder filled in from reference TRBV7-7 and TRBJ1-6): GAGVSQSPRYKVTKRGQDVTLRCDPISSHATLYWYQQALGQGPEFLTYFNYEAQPDKSGLPSDRFSAERPEGSISTLTIQRTEQRDSAMYRCASSLALITGRVNSPLHFGNGTRLTVT.

The chain couples TRBV24-1 to TRBJ2-6; D ambiguous. Trimming removed 3 bases from V and 1 base from J, with 15 bases in between. Germline CDR1 KGHDR, CDR2 SFDVKD. The CDR3 consists of 18 residues. The CDR3 sequence: CATSDNHPLRSGANVLTF. The CDR3 bases are TGTGCCACCAGTGATAACCACCCACTTCGGTCTGGGGCCAACGTCCTGACTTTC.

The sample holds a few counts of this clonotype. The chain is built from TRBV20-1 and TRBJ2-2; 7 bases are a match to TRBD2. The ends lost 3 bases at V and 5 bases at J; junction bases unmatched: 9. Per the germline V gene, CDR1 is DFQATT and CDR2 is SNEGSKA (reference sequence). There are 15 residues in the CDR3. The CDR3 spells CSASGRAMGTGELFF. The CDR3, as DNA: TGCAGTGCTAGTGGGAGGGCAATGGGGACCGGGGAGCTGTTTTTT.

This chain joins TRBV2 and TRBJ2-7, with D perhaps matching TRBD1 or TRBD2 (6 bases each). The CDR3 contains 13 residues. Trimming pared 8 bases from V and 0 bases from J, leaving 11 bases between. CDR1 SNHLY and CDR2 FYNNEI come from the germline V gene. CDR3: CASRGRSSYEQYF. CDR3 bases: TGTGCCAGCCGGGGGCGGAGCTCCTACGAGCAGTACTTC.

The chain links TRBV10-3 to TRBJ2-3, with unresolved D. Germline CDR1 and CDR2: ENHRY and SYGVKD. Deletions cut 6 bases from V and 1 base from J, with 5 bases between. CDR3 size: 12 residues. The CDR3 loop is CAIRQGTDTQYF. CDR3 nucleotide sequence: TGTGCCATCAGGCAAGGCACAGATACGCAGTATTTT.

This clonotype has a handful of counts. The V and J genes are TRBV29-1 and TRBJ2-5; 11 nucleotides match TRBD2. Germline-derived CDR1 and CDR2 are SQVTM and ANQGSEA. V shed 7 bases, J shed 5 bases, and the junction held 9 bases outside the gene matches. The CDR3 is 14 residues long. In DNA, the CDR3 is TGCAGCGCTGCACTAGCGGGAGCTGGGGAGACCCAGTACTTC. Amino acid sequence: CSAALAGAGETQYF.

The J gene is TRBJ1-3, the V gene TRBV20-1; TRBD1 aligns across 7 bases. Germline V gene lookup returns CDR1 DFQATT and CDR2 SNEGSKA (reference sequence). The length of the CDR3 is 17 residues. Trimming took 3 bases from V and 2 from J; bases not matched to a gene: 13. The CDR3 DNA is TGCAGTGCTAGTGGCATATGGGACAGATTAGCTGGAAACACCATATATTTT. Translated, it gives CSASGIWDRLAGNTIYF.

This clonotype was counted a few times. The V call is TRBV6-6, the J call TRBJ2-5, with a possible D match to TRBD1 (5 bases). Trimming took off 5 bases at V and 5 bases at J, with 12 bases between the two ends. This CDR3 spans 13 amino acids. Germline assignment: CDR1 MNHNY and CDR2 SVGAGI (reference sequence). The CDR3: CASSNTGGETQYF. In DNA, the CDR3 is TGTGCCAGCAGTAATACAGGTGGGGAGACCCAGTACTTC.

The sample holds a few counts of this clonotype. This chain connects TRBV2 to TRBJ2-5; D is unclear. V was cut by 4 bases and J by 3 bases, with 12 bases left in between. Germline loops: CDR1 SNHLY, CDR2 FYNNEI. The CDR3 spans 14 residues. The CDR3 loop is CASSVFSREETQYF. CDR3 nucleotide sequence: TGTGCCAGCAGTGTATTTAGCAGAGAAGAGACCCAGTACTTC.

This chain uses TRBV12-3 or TRBV12-4 with TRBJ1-1; D possibly corresponds to TRBD1 (6 bases). V was clipped by 6 bases and J by 5 bases, with 16 bases between them. The CDR3 totals 14 residues. This CDR3 reads CASRKDRYQTEAFF. The CDR3 bases are TGTGCCAGCAGAAAGGACAGATATCAAACTGAAGCTTTCTTT.

V is TRBV10-3 and J is TRBJ2-7; D not resolved. The J call is in doubt because the DNA end fits TRBJ2-1 better. CDR3 length: 13 residues. Per the germline V gene, CDR1 is ENHRY and CDR2 is SYGVKD. The CDR3 DNA is TGTGCCATCAGTGAGGATACCCTTAATGAGCAGTTCTTC. This codes for CAISEDTLNEQFF.

The rearrangement links TRBV10-3 to TRBJ1-2; 8 nucleotides align to TRBD1. This CDR3 contains 13 residues. J gave up 6 bases and V 6 bases, and 6 bases lay outside the gene matches. Germline assignment: CDR1 ENHRY and CDR2 SYGVKD. The CDR3 region has the DNA TGTGCCATCAGCTCAGCCAGGGGGCATGGCTACACCTTC. This translates into CAISSARGHGYTF.

The table lists this clonotype with a few counts. The chain links TRBV7-2 to TRBJ2-5, with 9 nucleotides matching TRBD2. The V gene's germline CDR1 is SGHTA and CDR2 FQGNSA. The V gene end was trimmed by 2 bases and the J gene end by 4 bases; junction bases not matched to a gene: 8. CDR3 size: 16 residues. CDR3 amino acids: CASSLYVAGVPETQYF. The CDR3 nucleotides are TGTGCCAGCAGCTTATATGTAGCGGGAGTCCCAGAGACCCAGTACTTC.

J is TRBJ2-2 and V is TRBV19; 9 bases align to TRBD2. Germline assignment: CDR1 LNHDA and CDR2 SQIVND (reference sequence). CDR3 length: 15 residues. V was clipped by 3 bases and J by 6 bases; unmatched bases: 5. This chain's CDR3 is CASSIGSGSAGELFF. In DNA form, the CDR3 reads TGTGCCAGTAGTATCGGTAGCGGGAGCGCCGGGGAGCTGTTTTTT.

This chain links TRBV20-1 with TRBJ2-1; D call uncertain. Trimming shortened V by 1 base and J by 4 bases, and 8 bases separated the two germline ends. Germline-derived CDR1 and CDR2 are DFQATT and SNEGSKA (reference sequence). The CDR3 sequence is 13 residues long. CDR3 region: CSARGTRYNEQFF. In DNA, the CDR3 is TGCAGTGCTAGAGGGACGCGTTACAATGAGCAGTTCTTC.